This T cell receptor beta chain was found in a study of T cell responses to AZD1222 COVID-19 vaccine. Broader study findings: Researchers took repertoire samples only after the peak T cell response had come. Among AZD1222 vaccinees, only 5 to 7 were seropositive at baseline.

In regard to this clone: The antigen is unknown.

The CDR3 consists of 16 residues. CDR1 MNHEY and CDR2 SMNVEV come from the germline V gene (reference sequence). Losses at the gene ends were 5 bases for V and 1 base for J; bases not matched to a gene: 7. Sequencing used immunoSEQ multiplex PCR; TCRdb keeps in-frame clones, though not all of them. Of roughly 120,000 clones in the sample, about 85% were seen once. This sequence joins TRBV27 and TRBJ2-1, with TRBD1 matching over 8 bases. The sequencing used peripheral blood, collected on day 0 of AZD1222 vaccination. The TCR originated in an adult in good health. As DNA, the CDR3 is TGTGCCAGCAGTCTCCAGGGGGCGAGGTCCTACAATGAGCAGTTCTTC. Translation: CASSLQGARSYNEQFF.